Following are 21 T cell receptor beta chains from one sample sequenced in a study of OX40 agonist ivuxolimab in advanced cancers. Using immunoSEQ multiplex PCR, the repertoire was profiled, and TCRdb retains in-frame clones only, with some absent. The sample records 65,000 to 95,000 clones, 90% to 95% being singletons. Sample: CD4+ or CD8+ T cells sorted from blood, taken in a trial of the OX40 agonist ivuxolimab. The origin of the receptors is an adult with an advanced solid tumor such as melanoma, head and neck, liver or kidney cancer.

This clone was seen more than once but under ten times. The V and J genes are TRBV5-4 and TRBJ1-5; 9 bases match TRBD1. This CDR3 contains 14 residues. Germline V CDR1 and CDR2: SGHNT, YYREEE (reference sequence). The V gene end was trimmed by 4 bases and the J gene end by 4 bases; junction bases not matched to a gene: 3. CDR3 region: CASSMDRGNQPQHF. The CDR3 coding sequence is TGTGCCAGCAGCATGGACAGGGGAAATCAGCCCCAGCATTTT.

V gene TRBV6-5 combines with J gene TRBJ1-5; 8 bases align to TRBD1. This CDR3 spans 14 amino acids. J lost 3 bases, V lost 6 bases, and 4 bases had no gene match. Per the germline V gene, CDR1 is MNHEY and CDR2 is SVGAGI. The CDR3 here is CASRQTGVNQPQHF. CDR3 sequence (DNA): TGTGCCAGCAGGCAGACAGGGGTCAATCAGCCCCAGCATTTT.

The V and J genes are TRBV18 and TRBJ2-7; D perhaps matches TRBD1 (6 bases). The CDR3 loop spans 13 amino acids. From germline, CDR1 is KGHSH and CDR2 LQKENI. With 3 bases removed from V and 5 bases from J, the gap between germline ends came to 11 bases. CDR3 protein: CASSPLDSDEQYF. In DNA, the CDR3 is TGTGCCAGCTCACCTCTGGACAGCGACGAGCAGTACTTC.

The chain is built from TRBV9 and TRBJ1-2; tentatively, D is TRBD1 (5 bases). The V gene lost 4 bases and the J gene lost 4 bases, with 14 bases spanning the gap. The CDR3 contains 14 residues. Germline V CDR1 and CDR2: SGDLS, YYNGEE. The CDR3 protein is CASSPTDITYGYTF. The CDR3 region has the DNA TGTGCCAGCAGCCCGACAGATATAACCTATGGCTACACCTTC.

The chain links TRBV5-6 to TRBJ1-4; unclear D gene. CDR3 size: 15 residues. V was clipped by 3 bases and J by 0 bases, with 9 bases between them. Per germline, CDR1 SGHDT and CDR2 YYEEEE. In DNA form, the CDR3 reads TGTGCCAGCAGCTCGGGTCCTGCAACTAATGAAAAACTGTTTTTT. This gives the protein CASSSGPATNEKLFF.

This clone was detected only once. The chain uses TRBV7-2 and TRBJ2-2; no firm D call. The CDR3 totals 13 residues. Germline CDR1 SGHTA, CDR2 FQGNSA. V lost 5 bases and J lost 4, with 8 bases in between. In DNA form, the CDR3 reads TGTGCCAGCAGCCTGTATGGCACCGGGGAGCTGTTTTTT. Translation: CASSLYGTGELFF.

This chain joins TRBV28 and TRBJ2-7; 7 bases agree with TRBD2. This CDR3 region has 14 residues. Germline V CDR1 and CDR2: MDHEN, SYDVKM. V shed 2 bases, J shed 6 bases, and the junction held 7 bases outside the gene matches. The CDR3 here is CASSLRFRTSEQYF. In nucleotides, the CDR3 is TGTGCCAGCAGTTTAAGGTTTAGGACTAGCGAGCAGTACTTC. The entire variable domain, with the rest obtained from reference TRBV28 and TRBJ2-7, is as follows: DVKVTQSSRYLVKRTGEKVFLECVQDMDHENMFWYRQDPGLGLRLIYFSYDVKMKEKGDIPEGYSVSREKKERFSLILESASTNQTSMYLCASSLRFRTSEQYFGPGTRLTVT.

The V and J genes are TRBV23-1 and TRBJ2-4; the D gene is possibly TRBD2 (6 bases). TRBV23-1 is known as an ORF, though its function is uncertain. The CDR3 runs to 17 residues. The V end lost 0 bases, the J end lost 0 bases, and 12 bases lay between the germline ends. The CDR3 is CASSQSLGGKAKNIQYF. The CDR3, as DNA: TGCGCCAGCAGTCAATCTTTGGGGGGTAAAGCCAAAAACATTCAGTACTTC.

The chain couples TRBV10-2 to TRBJ1-3, with 7 positions matching TRBD1. J gave up 4 bases and V 2 bases, and 11 bases lay outside the gene matches. Germline V gives CDR1 WSHSY, CDR2 SAAADI. This CDR3 is built from 17 residues. CDR3 DNA: TGCGCCAGCAGTGAGGCGACAGGGAGTTCGTGGGGAAACACCATATATTTT. Translating it yields CASSEATGSSWGNTIYF.

The V call is TRBV5-1, the J call TRBJ1-3; 9 bases are shared with TRBD1. J was trimmed by 0 bases and V by 3 bases; bases with no gene match: 4. Germline V gene sequence: CDR1 SGHRS, CDR2 YFSETQ. This CDR3 is 16 amino acids long. CDR3 loop: CASSWGQGNSGNTIYF. The CDR3 nucleotides read TGCGCCAGCAGCTGGGGACAGGGAAACTCTGGAAACACCATATATTTT. The full variable domain, in which reference TRBV5-1 and TRBJ1-3 provide the parts outside the CDR3, is KAGVTQTPRYLIKTRGQQVTLSCSPISGHRSVSWYQQTPGQGLQFLFEYFSETQRNKGNFPGRFSGRQFSNSRSEMNVSTLELGDSALYLCASSWGQGNSGNTIYFGEGSWLTVV.

This rearrangement joins TRBV30 to TRBJ1-6; D is uncertain. Trimming stripped 1 base from V and 14 bases from J, with 6 bases between. The CDR3 contains 10 residues. The V gene's germline CDR1 is GTSNPN and CDR2 SVGIG (reference sequence). Here the CDR3 DNA reads TGTGCCTGGAGTGCCGGGACCCTCCACTTT. Its protein is CAWSAGTLHF.

This chain links TRBV9 with TRBJ2-3; 10 bases line up with TRBD1. With 0 bases clipped from V and 2 bases from J, the junction kept 3 bases outside the gene matches. The CDR3 has 16 residues. Germline V gene sequence: CDR1 SGDLS, CDR2 YYNGEE. In nucleotides, the CDR3 is TGTGCCAGCAGCGTAGGACAGGGGGCCCCCACAGATACGCAGTATTTT. It translates to CASSVGQGAPTDTQYF.

This chain's CDR3 is CASSGGRTNEKLFF. The CDR3 coding sequence is TGTGCCAGTTCCGGGGGACGGACTAATGAAAAACTGTTTTTT. The chain is built from TRBV19 and TRBJ1-4, with D tentatively TRBD1 (5 bases). Germline V CDR1 and CDR2: LNHDA, SQIVND (reference sequence). Trimming took 8 bases from V and 2 from J, leaving 12 bases between them. This CDR3 region has 14 residues.

Comment on this clone: This sample includes further DNA sequences coding for the same CDR3. The rearrangement joins TRBV5-1 to TRBJ2-1; D possibly corresponds to TRBD2 (5 bases). V was shortened by 1 base and J by 3 bases, with 8 bases between the two germline ends. The V gene's germline CDR1 is SGHRS and CDR2 YFSETQ. The CDR3 is 14 residues long. The CDR3 nucleotides are TGCGCCAGCAGCTTGAGCGGAGTCTACAATGAGCAGTTCTTC. Amino acid sequence: CASSLSGVYNEQFF.

This clone was recorded only once. The chain couples TRBV30 to TRBJ1-6, with D possibly being TRBD1 (5 bases). Per germline, CDR1 GTSNPN and CDR2 SVGIG (reference sequence). Trimming removed 3 bases from V and 7 bases from J, with 13 bases in between. The CDR3 spans 14 residues. The CDR3 bases are TGTGCCTGGAGACCCGGGACGGACAATTCACCCCTCCACTTT. Its translation is CAWRPGTDNSPLHF.

The chain has TRBV10-2 and TRBJ2-2; D ambiguous. CDR1 and CDR2 from the germline V gene are WSHSY and SAAADI. There are 13 residues in the CDR3. The germline V and J ends were trimmed by 3 bases and 1 base, with 3 bases remaining between them. The CDR3 loop is CASSEQNTGELFF. DNA of the CDR3: TGCGCCAGCAGTGAACAGAACACCGGGGAGCTGTTTTTT.

This sequence joins TRBV5-5 and TRBJ2-1; 16 nucleotides line up with TRBD2. Trimming at V came to 6 bases and at J to 10 bases, leaving 10 bases not matched to a gene. CDR1 is SGHKS and CDR2 is YYEKEE in the germline V gene (reference sequence). CDR3 length: 16 residues. CDR3 loop: CASTPPPGLAGGEQFF. The CDR3 DNA reads as TGTGCCAGCACCCCCCCGCCGGGACTAGCGGGAGGGGAGCAGTTCTTC. The complete variable domain, with remaining parts taken from reference TRBV5-5 and TRBJ2-1, reads DAGVTQSPTHLIKTRGQQVTLRCSPISGHKSVSWYQQVLGQGPQFIFQYYEKEERGRGNFPDRFSARQFPNYSSELNVNALLLGDSALYLCASTPPPGLAGGEQFFGPGTRLTVL.

The chain joins TRBV7-2 to TRBJ2-5; D is perhaps TRBD1 (6 bases). V was cut by 1 base and J by 4 bases, with 10 bases left in between. In germline, CDR1 is SGHTA, CDR2 FQGNSA. The CDR3 length is 14 residues. The CDR3 DNA is TGTGCCAGCAGCTTAGGACAGGTTCGAGAGACCCAGTACTTC. It yields the protein CASSLGQVRETQYF.

The chain uses TRBV5-6 and TRBJ1-4; D gene unclear. The CDR3 runs 13 residues. From germline, CDR1 is SGHDT and CDR2 YYEEEE. V was clipped by 1 base and J by 10 bases, with 11 bases between them. In DNA form, the CDR3 reads TGTGCCAGCAGCTTGTGGGCCTGGGGAAAACTGTTTTTT. Translating it yields CASSLWAWGKLFF. Drawing the rest from reference TRBV5-6 and TRBJ1-4, the complete variable domain is DAGVTQSPTHLIKTRGQQVTLRCSPKSGHDTVSWYQQALGQGPQFIFQYYEEEERQRGNFPDRFSGHQFPNYSSELNVNALLLGDSALYLCASSLWAWGKLFFGSGTQLSVL.

The chain joins TRBV7-2 to TRBJ2-2; D remains unclear. Germline values: CDR1 SGHTA, CDR2 FQGNSA. Trimming pared 1 base from V and 3 bases from J, leaving 9 bases between. The CDR3 length is 15 residues. CDR3 protein: CASSLVVSYTGELFF. As DNA, the CDR3 is TGTGCCAGCAGCTTAGTAGTTAGTTACACCGGGGAGCTGTTTTTT.

V is TRBV28 and J is TRBJ1-6; D is unresolved. V lost 3 bases, J lost 12 bases, and 12 bases lay in between. Germline CDR1 MDHEN, CDR2 SYDVKM. The CDR3 totals 13 residues. For the CDR3, the DNA is TGTGCCAGCAGTTTGGGGTCTTCGTTACCCCTCCACTTT. Translation: CASSLGSSLPLHF.